The entry below gives a single TCR beta chain sequence along with its context. What it recognizes is unknown. There are 13 residues in the CDR3. Trimming removed 4 bases at V and 3 bases at J, with 9 bases between. Germline V lookup: CDR1 MNHEY, CDR2 SMNVEV (reference sequence). This sample is part of a study of glioma-infiltrating T cells after dendritic cell vaccination. Study-level background: Patients received autologous tumor lysate-pulsed dendritic cell vaccination between about 2002 and 2013.

Indicated time point: after dendritic cell vaccination, including at tumor progression/relapse. The immunoSEQ assay amplified TCRB CDR3 from up to 2 ug DNA. Only in-frame clones appear in the TCRdb table, and some are missing; sequencing was by immunoSEQ multiplex PCR. The repertoire holds more than 70,000 clones, around 86% seen once, with approximately 2.1% in the top ten. Study results and caveats: Complete blood and tumor specimen sets were limited to few patients.

This sequence was found in a human donor with glioblastoma. Sequencing was performed on blood, taken after dendritic cell vaccination. The chain employs TRBV27 and TRBJ2-5; the D gene is possibly TRBD1 (5 bases). CDR3: CASSSGKEETQYF. As DNA, the CDR3 is TGTGCCAGCAGTTCAGGGAAGGAAGAGACCCAGTACTTC.